These 4 T cell receptor beta chains were sequenced from one sample in a study of T cell clonotyping in hematopoietic cell transplantation. TCRdb's table, derived via immunoSEQ multiplex PCR, lists solely in-frame clones and lacks some. Of about 14,000 clones listed, just over 95% are singletons. The sequenced sample was peripheral blood mononuclear cells, obtained 30 days after allogeneic stem cell transplant. The receptors shown here come from a female patient aged 45-65 years who had an allogeneic stem cell transplant from an unrelated donor, so T cells may come from the graft donor. Some clones in this sample may be carry-over from other donors' samples.

CDR3 nucleotide sequence: TGTGCCAGCACCCAGGACGGAACCAATCAGCCCCAGCATTTT. This gives the protein CASTQDGTNQPQHF. The V and J genes are TRBV6-6 and TRBJ1-5; D gene ambiguous. Germline V gives CDR1 MNHNY, CDR2 SVGAGI (reference sequence). The V gene lost 7 bases and the J gene lost 3 bases, with 13 bases spanning the gap. The CDR3 is 14 residues long.

The chain carries TRBV28 and TRBJ2-3, with TRBD1 as a possible D gene (5 bases). The CDR3 extends over 12 amino acids. Germline V gene sequence: CDR1 MDHEN, CDR2 SYDVKM. The V end lost 7 bases, the J end lost 7 bases, and 12 bases lay between the germline ends. The CDR3 here is CASTRPGHTQYF. The CDR3 coding sequence is TGTGCCAGCACGAGGCCAGGGCATACGCAGTATTTT.

This clone was seen once. The V gene is TRBV2, the J gene TRBJ1-5; the D gene is possibly TRBD1 (5 bases). V was cut by 6 bases and J by 7 bases, with 19 bases left in between. The germline V gene encodes CDR1 SNHLY and CDR2 FYNNEI. The CDR3 runs 15 residues. For the CDR3, the DNA is TGTGCCAGCAGCGGCCAGCGGAGGGGAGGGCAGCCCCAGCATTTT. Protein sequence: CASSGQRRGGQPQHF.

The chain links TRBV6-5 to TRBJ2-7; 10 bases are a match to TRBD2. The V gene end was trimmed by 1 base and the J gene end by 1 base; junction bases not matched to a gene: 1. Germline V gene lookup returns CDR1 MNHEY and CDR2 SVGAGI. The CDR3 runs 15 residues. CDR3 nucleotide sequence: TGTGCCAGCAGTTACTTAGCGGGGGGATCCTACGAGCAGTACTTC. This encodes CASSYLAGGSYEQYF.